This TCR beta chain originates from a study of blood T cell repertoires in COVID-19. Across the whole study: Sources were T cells, B-cell-depleted T cells, or PBMCs; the material itself was cDNA or gDNA.

Original processing methods: Reference gene primers were amplified, and this amplification served to estimate nucleated cell counts. TCRdb's copy holds only in-frame clones and misses some; the assay was immunoSEQ multiplex PCR. V, J and clone size were drawn from that table, and D and trimming were deduced from the DNA. The table has about 48,000 clones, around 87% seen once. The junction had 10 bases not matched to a gene; V was cut back by 6 bases and J by 7 bases. CDR1 is MNHEY, CDR2 SVGAGI, per germline. The CDR3 spans 14 residues. The J gene is TRBJ1-2, the V gene TRBV6-5, with 8 nucleotides matching TRBD1. The TCR comes from a human donor in a cohort sampled during active COVID-19. The sample comprised peripheral blood. The chain's CDR3 is CASRYAGGAGGYTF. The CDR3, as DNA: TGTGCCAGCAGATATGCAGGGGGCGCCGGTGGCTACACCTTC.